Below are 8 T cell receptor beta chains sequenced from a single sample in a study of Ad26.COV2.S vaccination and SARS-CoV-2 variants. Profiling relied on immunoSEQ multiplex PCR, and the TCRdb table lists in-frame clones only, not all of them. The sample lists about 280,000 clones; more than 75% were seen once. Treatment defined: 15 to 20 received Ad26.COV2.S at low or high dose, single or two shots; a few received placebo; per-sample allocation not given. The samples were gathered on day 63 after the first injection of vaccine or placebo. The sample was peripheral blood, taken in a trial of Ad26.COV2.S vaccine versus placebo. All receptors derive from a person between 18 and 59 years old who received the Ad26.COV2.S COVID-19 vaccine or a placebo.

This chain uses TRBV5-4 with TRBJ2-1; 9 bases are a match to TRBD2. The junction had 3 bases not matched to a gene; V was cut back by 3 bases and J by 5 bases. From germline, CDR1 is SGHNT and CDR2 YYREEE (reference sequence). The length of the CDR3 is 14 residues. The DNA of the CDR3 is TGTGCCAGCAGCTCACCTAGCGGGAACAATGAGCAGTTCTTC. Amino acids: CASSSPSGNNEQFF. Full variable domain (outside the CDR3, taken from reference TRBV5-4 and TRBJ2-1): ETGVTQSPTHLIKTRGQQVTLRCSSQSGHNTVSWYQQALGQGPQFIFQYYREEENGRGNFPPRFSGLQFPNYSSELNVNALELDDSALYLCASSSPSGNNEQFFGPGTRLTVL.

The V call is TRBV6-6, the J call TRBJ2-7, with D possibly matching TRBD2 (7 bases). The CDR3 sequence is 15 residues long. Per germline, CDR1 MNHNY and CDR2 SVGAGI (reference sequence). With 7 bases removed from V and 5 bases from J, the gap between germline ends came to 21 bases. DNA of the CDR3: TGTGCCAGCAACCCCGTCTGGCGGGGGCACAACGAGCAGTACTTC. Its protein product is CASNPVWRGHNEQYF.

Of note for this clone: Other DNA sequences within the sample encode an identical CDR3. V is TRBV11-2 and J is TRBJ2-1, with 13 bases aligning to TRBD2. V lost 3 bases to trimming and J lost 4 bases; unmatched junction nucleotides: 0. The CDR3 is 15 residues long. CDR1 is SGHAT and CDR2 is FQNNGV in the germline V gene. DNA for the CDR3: TGTGCCAGCAGCTTGGGACTAGCGGGATACAATGAGCAGTTCTTC. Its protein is CASSLGLAGYNEQFF. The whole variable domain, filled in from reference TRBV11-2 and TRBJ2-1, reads EAGVAQSPRYKIIEKRQSVAFWCNPISGHATLYWYQQILGQGPKLLIQFQNNGVVDDSQLPKDRFSAERLKGVDSTLKIQPAKLEDSAVYLCASSLGLAGYNEQFFGPGTRLTVL.

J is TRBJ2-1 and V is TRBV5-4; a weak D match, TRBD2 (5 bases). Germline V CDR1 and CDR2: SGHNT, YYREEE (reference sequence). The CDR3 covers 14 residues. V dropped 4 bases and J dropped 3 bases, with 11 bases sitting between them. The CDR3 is CASSIPGNYNEQFF. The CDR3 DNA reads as TGTGCCAGCAGCATACCGGGAAACTACAATGAGCAGTTCTTC. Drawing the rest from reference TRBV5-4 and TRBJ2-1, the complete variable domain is ETGVTQSPTHLIKTRGQQVTLRCSSQSGHNTVSWYQQALGQGPQFIFQYYREEENGRGNFPPRFSGLQFPNYSSELNVNALELDDSALYLCASSIPGNYNEQFFGPGTRLTVL.

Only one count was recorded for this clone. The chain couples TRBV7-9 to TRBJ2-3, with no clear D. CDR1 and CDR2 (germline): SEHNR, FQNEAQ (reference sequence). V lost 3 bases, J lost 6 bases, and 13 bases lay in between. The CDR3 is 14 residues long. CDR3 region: CASSFYTVPDTQYF. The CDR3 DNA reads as TGTGCCAGCAGCTTCTATACCGTCCCCGATACGCAGTATTTT.

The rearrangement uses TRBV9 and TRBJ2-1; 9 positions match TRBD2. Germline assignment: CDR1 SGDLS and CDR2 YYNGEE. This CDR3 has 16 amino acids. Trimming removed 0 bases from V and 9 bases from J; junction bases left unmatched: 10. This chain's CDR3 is CASSVGGGGAAREQFF. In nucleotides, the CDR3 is TGTGCCAGCAGCGTAGGAGGCGGGGGGGCCGCTCGTGAGCAGTTCTTC.

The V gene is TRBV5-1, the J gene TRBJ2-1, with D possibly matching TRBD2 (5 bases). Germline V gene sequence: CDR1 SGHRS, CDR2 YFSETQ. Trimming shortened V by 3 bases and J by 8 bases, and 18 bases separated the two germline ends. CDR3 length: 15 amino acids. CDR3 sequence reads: CASSSGVLADYEQFF. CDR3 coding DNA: TGCGCCAGCAGCTCCGGAGTTCTAGCAGACTATGAGCAGTTCTTC.

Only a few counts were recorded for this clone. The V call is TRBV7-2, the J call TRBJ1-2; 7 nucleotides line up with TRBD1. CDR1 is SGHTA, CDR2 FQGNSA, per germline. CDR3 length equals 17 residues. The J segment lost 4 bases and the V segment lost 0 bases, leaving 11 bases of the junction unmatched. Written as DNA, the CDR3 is TGTGCCAGCAGCTTAGCGCCGTCCCCAACAGGGGTCTATGGCTACACCTTC. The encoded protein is CASSLAPSPTGVYGYTF. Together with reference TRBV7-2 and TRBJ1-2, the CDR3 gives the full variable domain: GAGVSQSPSNKVTEKGKDVELRCDPISGHTALYWYRQSLGQGLEFLIYFQGNSAPDKSGLPSDRFSAERTGGSVSTLTIQRTQQEDSAVYLCASSLAPSPTGVYGYTFGSGTRLTVV.